This T cell receptor (beta chain) was recorded in a study of cytomegalovirus exposure and HLA in healthy donors. General study findings and limits: Most of the CMV-associated TCR beta chains (in a later analysis) appeared to be HLA-restricted. A missense variant in DCLRE1C was later tied to TCR beta V- and J-gene trimming.

These donors, healthy bone marrow donors, were studied. To note about this clone: Its matching antigen is unknown.

It was with 60 Vbeta and 13 Jbeta primers that the PCR ran. Sequenced by immunoSEQ multiplex PCR; TCRdb stores in-frame clones only, minus some. The sample spans under 130,000 clones; the ten largest clones claim roughly 3.5%. The clonotype originates from a man in his forties in good health and CMV-seronegative. Sequencing used PBMCs.

CDR3 sequence: CASSLWRGKSDTQYF. The DNA for the CDR3 is TGTGCCAGCAGTTTGTGGCGGGGGAAGTCGGATACGCAGTATTTT. The chain is built from TRBV28 and TRBJ2-3; 7 bases agree with TRBD2. This CDR3 has 15 residues. Germline V gene sequence: CDR1 MDHEN, CDR2 SYDVKM. The trim removed 3 bases at V and 6 bases at J, leaving 9 bases unmatched.